The 8 T cell receptor beta chains below were found in one sample sequenced in a study of T cells in Graves' hyperthyroidism and ophthalmopathy (dated by TCRdb to the late 2010s). Library preparation was by multiplex PCR. The listed sequencing device is Illumina HiSeq 2000. Amplification of TCR beta CDR3 regions was carried out from RNA transcripts. For the first round of RT-PCR on the TCR CDR3, the HTBI primer set was used together with the Qiagen OneStep RT-PCR kit. In TCRdb, the public reads were trimmed at Q25 with fastp and aligned with MiXCR, with productive beta chains retained. Rows merge per CDR3 protein into single entries with the most common DNA and genes. Here the sample has 500,000 to 600,000 distinct CDR3 sequences; about half occur a single time. The ten largest clones represent around 20% of the sample. What was sequenced was peripheral blood or thyroid tissue (not recorded which). The receptors originated from an adult woman with Graves' disease, either hyperthyroidism or ophthalmopathy (not recorded which).

This clonotype showed up many times. This chain connects TRBV27 to TRBJ1-1, with D possibly being TRBD1 (5 bases). Germline CDR1 MNHEY, CDR2 SMNVEV (reference sequence). Trimming left V 3 bases short and J 1 base short, with 9 bases between. The CDR3 sequence is 14 residues long. CDR3 nucleotides: TGTGCCAGCAGTTTGCGGACATCGAACACTGAAGCTTTCTTT. Translated: CASSLRTSNTEAFF.

This chain uses TRBV14 with TRBJ1-1, with D unclear. V was clipped by 1 base and J by 6 bases, with 6 bases between them. The CDR3 is 12 residues long. Germline-derived CDR1 and CDR2 are SGHDN and FVKESK. The CDR3, as DNA: TGTGCCAGCAGCCAAGGTAGTCCTGAAGCTTTCTTT. It is translated as CASSQGSPEAFF.

The chain has TRBV20-1 and TRBJ2-7; 11 nucleotides agree with TRBD1. V lost 6 bases and J lost 4; bases outside the gene matches: 5. The germline gives CDR1 DFQATT, CDR2 SNEGSKA (reference sequence). The CDR3 has 13 residues. The CDR3 bases are TGCAGTGCGGTCGGACAGGGGGCTTACGAGCAGTACTTC. Translating it yields CSAVGQGAYEQYF.

The chain employs TRBV29-1 and TRBJ2-7, with D unresolved. Trimming left V 4 bases short and J 0 bases short, with 10 bases between. The CDR3 is 13 amino acids. Germline CDR1 and CDR2: SQVTM and ANQGSEA. The CDR3 loop reads CSVVSPSSYEQYF. The CDR3 coding sequence is TGCAGCGTTGTTTCGCCCTCCTCCTACGAGCAGTACTTC.

This clonotype was counted ten times or more. The V and J genes are TRBV7-2 and TRBJ2-2, with TRBD2 identical over 9 bases. The CDR3 length is 17 residues. CDR1 SGHTA and CDR2 FQGNSA come from the germline V gene. Germline trimming cut 1 base from V and 8 bases from J; bases unmatched to any gene: 11. Written as DNA, the CDR3 is TGTGCCAGCAGCTTAGTGGGTAGCGGGAGCCTGGGAGGGGAGCTGTTTTTT. Protein product: CASSLVGSGSLGGELFF.

This clonotype was seen ten or more times. V usage is TRBV15 and J usage is TRBJ1-4; D is uncertain. Between the trimmed V and J ends, which lost 0 bases and 7 bases, there was a span of 6 bases. In germline, CDR1 is LNHNV, CDR2 YYDKDF (reference sequence). CDR3 size: 13 residues. CDR3 bases: TGTGCCACCAGCAGAGATCGGGTTGAAAAACTGTTTTTT. Translation: CATSRDRVEKLFF.

This clonotype was counted at least ten times. The chain uses TRBV7-8 and TRBJ2-2, with TRBD2 as a possible D gene (5 bases). V lost 2 bases and J 5 bases, leaving 9 bases between the germline ends. CDR3 size: 14 residues. Germline V gene data show CDR1 as SGHVS and CDR2 as FQNEAQ. The CDR3 sequence is CASSLSGSTGELFF. CDR3 DNA: TGTGCCAGCAGCTTATCGGGGAGTACCGGGGAGCTGTTTTTT.

The chain employs TRBV20-1 and TRBJ2-7; TRBD2 might be the D (6 bases). Germline lookup yields CDR1 DFQATT and CDR2 SNEGSKA (reference sequence). Trimming removed 1 base from V and 1 base from J, with 14 bases in between. This CDR3 is 15 amino acids long. The chain's CDR3 is CSARGRRGASYEQYF. Written as DNA, the CDR3 is TGCAGTGCTAGAGGTCGGAGGGGAGCATCCTACGAGCAGTACTTC.